This T cell receptor beta chain appears in the sequencing data of a study of technical replicates of blood from a few donors (dated by TCRdb to about 2017). CDR1 and CDR2, per the germline V gene, are SGHNT and YENEEA. The CDR3 starts with the cysteine, ends with the phenylalanine, and has 15 residues. Only the CDR3 DNA is retained, 45 bases long and in frame from the first base. V trim: 4 bases; J trim: 7 bases; unmatched bases: 8. Library preparation was by the immunoSEQ multiplex PCR assay. TCRdb mirrors the immuneACCESS table, restricted to in-frame sequences. Some clones are absent from its copies; in checked studies, under half trace to an unresolved V gene, and the reason for the others is unknown. The sample records fewer than 100,000 clones, about 97% of which are singletons. The ten largest clones add up to under 0.3% of the sample. For this clone: What antigen it recognizes has not been identified. No per-base quality is available; no much larger clone lies one base away.

The sequence came from a human donor in good health. The rearranged segments are TRBV11-3 and TRBJ2-4; 9 bases in between match TRBD1. What was sequenced was T cells isolated from PBMCs. CDR3 reads: CASSYSPGTGNIQYF. In nucleotide form, the sequence is TGTGCCAGCAGCTACTCACCCGGGACAGGGAACATTCAGTACTTC. When the CDR3 is completed using the reference TRBV11-3 and TRBJ2-4 genes on either side, the full variable domain is EAGVVQSPRYKIIEKKQPVAFWCNPISGHNTLYWYLQNLGQGPELLIRYENEEAVDDSQLPKDRFSAERLKGVDSTLKIQPAELGDSAVYLCASSYSPGTGNIQYFGAGTRLSVL.